The 26 T cell receptor beta chains below were found in one sample sequenced in a study of sequential checkpoint blockade in melanoma (dated by TCRdb to between 2019 and 2020). Library creation used the immunoSEQ multiplex PCR assay. TCRdb re-hosts the immuneACCESS table, in-frame sequences only. Its copies lack some clones; in the studies checked, an unresolved V gene accounts for under half of them, and the cause for the rest is not known. For this sample the table gives around 6,000 clones, of which about 19% were detected only once. The top ten constitute more than 15% of the sample. This specimen's treatment or condition label, interpreted: randomized to nivolumab then ipilimumab (arm A) or the reverse (arm B). Sequenced material: tumor tissue (inferred from file names), taken from a patient given nivolumab and ipilimumab in sequence. The receptors here all came from a human donor with melanoma.

This chain connects TRBV9 to TRBJ1-3, with D unclear. CDR1 and CDR2 from the germline V gene are SGDLS and YYNGEE. CDR3 length: 14 amino acids. V gave up 0 bases and J gave up 1 base, with 5 bases separating them. CDR3: CASSVGVSGNTIYF. CDR3 in DNA: TGTGCCAGCAGCGTAGGTGTTTCTGGAAACACCATATATTTT.

This clone is large within its sample. The V and J genes are TRBV11-3 and TRBJ1-1; maybe TRBD1 (5 bases). The CDR3 is 14 residues long. Trimming removed 5 bases at V and 1 base at J, with 11 bases between. Per germline, CDR1 SGHNT and CDR2 YENEEA. CDR3 in amino acids: CASSTGARNTEAFF. Here the CDR3 DNA reads TGTGCCAGCAGCACCGGGGCGCGGAACACTGAAGCTTTCTTT.

CDR3: CASSPLAGTTDTQYF. Written as DNA, the CDR3 is TGTGCCAGCAGCCCACTAGCGGGGACCACAGATACGCAGTATTTT. V is TRBV14 and J is TRBJ2-3, with 10 bases lining up with TRBD2. Germline lookup yields CDR1 SGHDN and CDR2 FVKESK. The CDR3 covers 15 residues. J gave up 2 bases and V 4 bases, and 3 bases lay outside the gene matches.

In its sample, this clone ranks as medium-sized. The chain has TRBV6-8 and TRBJ1-1; TRBD1 matches at 8 bases. Trimming took 6 bases from V and 3 from J; bases not matched to a gene: 6. Germline V CDR1 and CDR2: MNHGY, SAAAGT. The CDR3 runs 14 residues. CDR3 protein: CASRKGQGYTEAFF. The CDR3 nucleotides are TGTGCCAGCAGAAAAGGACAGGGTTACACTGAAGCTTTCTTT.

The V call is TRBV7-5, the J call TRBJ2-3; whether TRBD1, the table's D call, matches the DNA was not checked. TRBV7-5 is an annotated pseudogene. The CDR3 is made up of 15 amino acids. The chain's CDR3 is CASSPQGVSTDTQYF. In nucleotides, the CDR3 is TGTGCCAGCAGCCCCCAGGGGGTGAGCACAGATACGCAGTATTTT.

V gene TRBV9 combines with J gene TRBJ1-6, with 7 bases identical to TRBD1. V was pared by 8 bases and J by 7 bases, with 15 bases of the junction left unmatched. The CDR3 spans 16 residues. CDR1 and CDR2 (germline): SGDLS, YYNGEE. The CDR3 loop reads CARNSNRQGRNSPLHF. The CDR3 nucleotides are TGTGCCAGAAACTCGAATCGACAGGGACGAAATTCACCCCTCCACTTT.

This rearrangement joins TRBV6-8 to TRBJ1-1; 7 bases align to TRBD1. This CDR3 contains 17 residues. V shed 3 bases and J 0 bases; nucleotides not matched to a gene: 10. Germline CDR1 is MNHGY and CDR2 is SAAAGT. This CDR3 reads CASSYFGGTAMNTEAFF. The CDR3 DNA reads as TGTGCCAGCAGTTATTTCGGTGGGACAGCCATGAACACTGAAGCTTTCTTT.

CDR3 protein: CASSGGFTEAFF. CDR3 DNA: TGTGCCAGTAGTGGGGGGTTCACTGAAGCTTTCTTT. This sequence joins TRBV19 and TRBJ1-1; weak D call: TRBD1 (5 bases). V dropped 5 bases and J dropped 4 bases, with 8 bases sitting between them. This CDR3 is built from 12 residues. Germline assignment: CDR1 LNHDA and CDR2 SQIVND (reference sequence).

This clone was picked up a small number of times. This chain uses TRBV11-3 with TRBJ1-2; TRBD1 is a possible D gene (5 bases). The CDR3 length is 16 residues. Germline V gives CDR1 SGHNT, CDR2 YENEEA. V was clipped by 2 bases and J by 7 bases, with 20 bases between them. This CDR3 is CASSLTVQPGGAGYTF. In nucleotides, the CDR3 is TGTGCCAGCAGCTTAACTGTACAGCCGGGAGGGGCTGGCTACACCTTC.

This clone has at least ten counts. The chain joins TRBV11-3 to TRBJ2-5; D perhaps matches TRBD1 (6 bases). Trimming stripped 5 bases from V and 0 bases from J, with 10 bases between. CDR3 length: 14 residues. The V gene's germline CDR1 is SGHNT and CDR2 YENEEA. The CDR3 reads CASSGNRDQETQYF. In nucleotides, the CDR3 is TGTGCCAGCAGCGGCAACAGGGACCAAGAGACCCAGTACTTC.

This clone was observed many times. CDR3 nucleotide sequence: TGTGCCAGCTCAGGACTGAGCTCCTACAATGAGCAGTTCTTC. The encoded protein is CASSGLSSYNEQFF. The chain links TRBV6-8 to TRBJ2-1, with D possibly TRBD2 on 5 matching bases. V shed 8 bases and J shed 0 bases, with 11 bases lying between them. The CDR3 loop spans 14 amino acids. From germline, CDR1 is MNHGY and CDR2 SAAAGT.

CDR3 sequence: CASSTGQGWVTEAFF. CDR3 DNA: TGCGCCAGCAGCACGGGACAGGGATGGGTCACTGAAGCTTTCTTT. This chain uses TRBV5-1 with TRBJ1-1, with 9 bases aligning to TRBD1. CDR1 is SGHRS and CDR2 is YFSETQ in the germline V gene. This CDR3 contains 15 residues. Trimming removed 4 bases from V and 4 bases from J; junction bases left unmatched: 8.

Many counts were recorded for this clone. V is TRBV11-3 and J is TRBJ2-2; TRBD1 might be the D (8 bases). V lost 5 bases and J 7 bases, leaving 17 bases between the germline ends. The CDR3 extends over 15 amino acids. The germline gives CDR1 SGHNT, CDR2 YENEEA. Here the CDR3 reads CASSQPTGGDGELFF. The CDR3, as DNA: TGTGCCAGCAGCCAACCCACAGGGGGGGACGGGGAGCTGTTTTTT.

The sample holds many counts of this clone. CDR3 in DNA: TGTGCCAGCAGTTATTCACAAACCTACGAGCAGTACTTC. Its protein product is CASSYSQTYEQYF. The rearrangement joins TRBV6-8 to TRBJ2-7; D remains unclear. The CDR3 totals 13 residues. Germline lookup yields CDR1 MNHGY and CDR2 SAAAGT. Trimming removed 3 bases from V and 2 bases from J, with 8 bases in between.

The gene calls are TRBV9 and TRBJ1-1, with unresolved D. V lost 5 bases, J lost 6 bases, and 11 bases lay in between. Germline CDR1 SGDLS, CDR2 YYNGEE. The CDR3 loop spans 12 amino acids. CDR3 loop: CASSVQDPEAFF. The CDR3 coding sequence is TGTGCCAGCAGTGTCCAAGACCCTGAAGCTTTCTTT.

By share of the sample, this clone is medium-sized. The chain combines TRBV11-3 with TRBJ1-6; TRBD1 might be the D (6 bases). V was shortened by 8 bases and J by 3 bases, with 11 bases between the two germline ends. Per germline, CDR1 SGHNT and CDR2 YENEEA. The CDR3 loop spans 14 amino acids. CDR3 protein: CASRGHNYNSPLHF. Written as DNA, the CDR3 is TGTGCCAGCCGGGGACACAACTATAATTCACCCCTCCACTTT. Supplemented by reference TRBV11-3 and TRBJ1-6, the full variable domain reads EAGVVQSPRYKIIEKKQPVAFWCNPISGHNTLYWYLQNLGQGPELLIRYENEEAVDDSQLPKDRFSAERLKGVDSTLKIQPAELGDSAVYLCASRGHNYNSPLHFGNGTRLTVT.

This clone is medium-sized by share. The rearrangement joins TRBV6-8 to TRBJ2-7, with D hard to call. Trimming removed 3 bases at V and 0 bases at J, with 9 bases between. Germline V gene data show CDR1 as MNHGY and CDR2 as SAAAGT. This CDR3 comprises 14 residues. The CDR3 DNA reads TGTGCCAGCAGTTATGCCGGCAGCTCCTACGAGCAGTACTTC. It translates to CASSYAGSSYEQYF.

The V and J genes are TRBV19 and TRBJ2-5, with TRBD2 matching over 8 bases. Trimming cost V 5 bases and J 5 bases; bases outside gene matches: 13. This CDR3 spans 16 amino acids. Germline lookup yields CDR1 LNHDA and CDR2 SQIVND (reference sequence). The CDR3 region has the DNA TGTGCCAGTAGTTTAGGGGGAAGAGCGGGAGATGAGACCCAGTACTTC. The encoded protein is CASSLGGRAGDETQYF.

Ten or more counts support this clone. The chain links TRBV6-8 to TRBJ1-3, with TRBD1 as a possible D gene (6 bases). The CDR3 has 13 amino acids. The V and J ends lost 7 bases and 3 bases respectively, with 10 bases between them. Germline CDR1 reads MNHGY; CDR2 reads SAAAGT. The CDR3 here is CASTRQVGNTIYF. The CDR3 coding sequence is TGTGCCAGCACCAGACAGGTTGGAAACACCATATATTTT.

The genes are TRBV12-5 and TRBJ2-1; 8 nucleotides line up with TRBD1. Germline values: CDR1 LGHNT, CDR2 FRNRAP. The junction had 18 bases not matched to a gene; V was cut back by 6 bases and J by 5 bases. This CDR3 has 18 residues. The CDR3 coding sequence is TGTGCTAGTGGCCTGACAGGGGTGTCACTAGGGTACCACAATGAGCAGTTCTTC. Its protein is CASGLTGVSLGYHNEQFF. The full variable domain, in which reference TRBV12-5 and TRBJ2-1 provide the parts outside the CDR3, is DARVTQTPRHKVTEMGQEVTMRCQPILGHNTVFWYRQTMMQGLELLAYFRNRAPLDDSGMPKDRFSAEMPDATLATLKIQPSEPRDSAVYFCASGLTGVSLGYHNEQFFGPGTRLTVL.

Only a few counts were recorded for this clone. CDR3 sequence: CASSLGLAGGLSDNEQFF. CDR3 coding DNA: TGTGCCAGCAGTTTAGGGCTAGCGGGGGGGCTATCTGACAATGAGCAGTTCTTC. The V and J genes are TRBV27 and TRBJ2-1; 12 nucleotides align to TRBD2. The germline V gene encodes CDR1 MNHEY and CDR2 SMNVEV (reference sequence). V was clipped by 2 bases and J by 5 bases; unmatched bases: 10. The CDR3 has 18 residues.

This clone was picked up a small number of times. This chain joins TRBV6-8 and TRBJ2-3; 13 nucleotides line up with TRBD2. In germline, CDR1 is MNHGY, CDR2 SAAAGT. The CDR3 consists of 15 residues. V shed 10 bases, J shed 1 base, and the junction held 5 bases outside the gene matches. The DNA for the CDR3 is TGTGCCATCAGAGGACTAGCGGGGGGCACAGATACGCAGTATTTT. It codes for CAIRGLAGGTDTQYF.

This clone is classed as medium-sized. The gene calls are TRBV6-8 and TRBJ1-6; unclear D gene. The CDR3 has 13 amino acids. Germline CDR1 and CDR2: MNHGY and SAAAGT. The V and J ends lost 0 bases and 8 bases respectively, with 5 bases between them. CDR3: CASSYSSYSPLHF. CDR3 coding DNA: TGTGCCAGCAGTTACTCGTCGTATTCACCCCTCCACTTT.

The sample holds many counts of this clone. The rearrangement links TRBV16 to TRBJ2-2; D may be TRBD1 (6 bases). Germline V gene sequence: CDR1 KGHSY, CDR2 FQNENV. The CDR3 has 16 amino acids. V was clipped by 4 bases and J by 7 bases, with 19 bases between them. The chain's CDR3 is CASSPNRVVKGGELFF. In nucleotides, the CDR3 is TGTGCCAGCAGCCCAAACAGGGTTGTTAAGGGCGGGGAGCTGTTTTTT.

The chain has TRBV19 and TRBJ2-7; possibly TRBD2 for D (5 bases). CDR1 is LNHDA and CDR2 is SQIVND in the germline V gene (reference sequence). Deletions cut 4 bases from V and 2 bases from J, with 15 bases between. The CDR3 loop spans 15 amino acids. The CDR3 bases are TGTGCCAGTAGTAGCACCAGGAGGCGACCCTACGAGCAGTACTTC. This codes for CASSSTRRRPYEQYF.

The chain is built from TRBV6-8 and TRBJ2-1; 7 bases line up with TRBD1. This CDR3 is built from 12 residues. The junction had 5 bases not matched to a gene; V was cut back by 10 bases and J by 5 bases. The germline CDR1 and CDR2 sequences are MNHGY and SAAAGT. Here the CDR3 DNA reads TGTGCCAACCGGGACAGTAACAATGAGCAGTTCTTC. Its protein product is CANRDSNNEQFF.